This T cell receptor beta chain was captured in a study of cytomegalovirus exposure and HLA in healthy donors. General observations from the study: Clonal expansion, a later analysis showed, was greater in HLA-associated TCR beta chains than in equally common others. According to the study, roughly 160 TCR beta chains were cytomegalovirus-associated. One variant, a missense change in DCLRE1C, was linked in a later analysis to TCR beta V- and J-gene trimming.

The PCR was carried out with 60 Vbeta primers and 13 Jbeta primers. Clones were read by immunoSEQ multiplex PCR, and TCRdb kept only the in-frame ones, dropping some. The sample shows 150,000 or so clones, 60% to 80% of them seen only once. Regarding this clone: Antigen unknown.

Germline lookup yields CDR1 LNHNV and CDR2 YYDKDF (reference sequence). Trimming cost V 5 bases and J 4 bases; bases outside gene matches: 12. The CDR3 has 16 residues. The sample consisted of PBMCs. The TCR sequence derives from a man aged 18 to 35 in good health and CMV-seropositive. The chain couples TRBV15 to TRBJ2-3, with 7 positions matching TRBD2. Here the CDR3 DNA reads TGTGCCACCAGCGGAAGACTAGCAGGGAGCGCAGATACGCAGTATTTT. As protein: CATSGRLAGSADTQYF.